This record concerns one T cell receptor (beta chain) sequence. Its antigen is currently unknown. This sample stems from a study of PD-1 blockade in classical Hodgkin lymphoma. The CDR3 runs 16 residues. The trim removed 3 bases at V and 2 bases at J, leaving 9 bases unmatched. Germline CDR1 KGHSH, CDR2 LQKENI. Overall study results and limits: Baseline diversity was lower in partial responders and progressors than complete responders.

Here immunoSEQ multiplex PCR was the method, and the copy in TCRdb shows in-frame clones only, minus some. The data show approximately 100,000 clones, 83% seen once. Time point of the sample: cycle 4 day 1 (C4D1), after 5 to 7 weeks of nivolumab. Following autologous stem cell transplantation, relapse occurred in every patient, and exposure to brentuximab vedotin varied. The sequenced sample was peripheral blood mononuclear cells (PBMCs), obtained before the fourth cycle of nivolumab. This chain joins TRBV18 and TRBJ2-7; 8 nucleotides align to TRBD2. The receptor's source is a human donor with classical Hodgkin lymphoma. For the CDR3, the DNA is TGTGCCAGCTCACCCGGTCGTAGCGGGGCAACCTACGAGCAGTACTTC. Translation gives CASSPGRSGATYEQYF.